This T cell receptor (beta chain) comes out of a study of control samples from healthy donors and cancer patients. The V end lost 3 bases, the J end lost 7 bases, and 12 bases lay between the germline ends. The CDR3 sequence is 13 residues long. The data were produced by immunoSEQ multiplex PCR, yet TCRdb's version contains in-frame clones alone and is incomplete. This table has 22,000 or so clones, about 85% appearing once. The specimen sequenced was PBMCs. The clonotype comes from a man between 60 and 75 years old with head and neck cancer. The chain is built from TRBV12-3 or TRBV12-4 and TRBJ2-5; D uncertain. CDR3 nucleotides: TGTGCCAGCAGTTTCGCAGGTTATGGGACCCAGTACTTC. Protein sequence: CASSFAGYGTQYF.